This record covers a single T cell receptor (beta chain). What it binds is unknown. Since a much larger clone is just one base distant, this may be a read error. Specified time point: newly diagnosed GD, antithyroid drugs for less than 3 months. PBMCs were the source of the RNA used for TCR sequencing. Around 10 milliliters of peripheral blood were drawn into EDTA tubes. This record comes from a study of regulatory T cells in long-lasting Graves disease. Study observations and caveats: It was possible that the small sample size reduced accuracy. TCR diversity was lower in persistent Graves' patients than in newly diagnosed ones.

Arm-PCR with iRepertoire HTBI primers amplified the CDR3 regions for these TCR beta libraries. MiXCR was run by TCRdb on the multiplex PCR reads, yielding one entry per CDR3 protein. The sample includes about 420,000 distinct CDR3 sequences, approximately 16% seen only once; the top ten take under 30%. These same data were also listed under a study on T cells in Graves' hyperthyroidism and ophthalmopathy. That work adds: The TCR CDR3 first-round RT-PCR relied on the HTBI primer set.

The sequences come from peripheral blood mononuclear cells (PBMCs), collected at new diagnosis, from a patient treated with antithyroid drugs. This TCR was sampled from a young woman with Graves disease.

CDR3 DNA sequence: TGCAGTGCCGCAAACCTAGCGGGAGGGAGGGTTGAGCAGTTCTTC. It translates to CSAANLAGGRVEQFF. The genes are TRBV20-1 and TRBJ2-1; 12 bases align to TRBD2. After removal of 6 bases from V and 9 bases from J, the junction contained 12 bases not matched to a gene. Germline V gene data show CDR1 as DFQATT and CDR2 as SNEGSKA (reference sequence). The CDR3 runs 15 residues.